A selection of T cell receptor beta chains follows, all from one sample in a study of read filtering for tumor transcriptome and immune sequencing. TCRdb ran MiXCR on the reads and lists one entry per CDR3 protein. The sample holds around 58,000 distinct CDR3 sequences; about 15% are singletons and the top ten take about 44%. The sample was a population of CD138-negative cells sorted from bone marrow. The receptors derive from a donor aged 40 or over with multiple myeloma. CDR3s include the opening cysteine and the closing phenylalanine or tryptophan. The D gene is left open where the match is weak. Clone sizes are given selectively: once, few, many, or a class where the clone is expanded.

CDR3 length	D gene	V gene	J gene	clone size	CDR3 protein	CDR3 DNA
13	.	TRBV20-1	TRBJ2-7	once	CSAVELQTDEQYF	TGCAGTGCCGTCGAGTTACAGACCGACGAGCAGTACTTC
15	.	TRBV30	TRBJ2-2	few	CAWRVPGRNTGELFF	TGTGCCTGGAGAGTACCGGGGAGGAACACCGGGGAGCTGTTTTTT
13	.	TRBV7-9	TRBJ2-7	.	CASSFLVSYEQYF	TGTGCCAGCAGCTTTTTAGTCAGCTACGAGCAGTACTTC
17	TRBD1	TRBV29-1	TRBJ1-1	many	CSVEESYTTTGWTEAFF	TGCAGCGTTGAAGAATCGTACACTACGACAGGGTGGACTGAAGCTTTCTTT
14	TRBD2	TRBV29-1	TRBJ2-5	few	CSVRRLAARETQYF	TGCAGCGTTCGGAGACTAGCGGCCCGAGAGACCCAGTACTTC
19	TRBD1	TRBV7-2	TRBJ1-4	many	CASSLTPTGVRATNEKLFF	TGTGCCAGCAGCTTAACCCCTACAGGGGTAAGGGCAACTAATGAAAAACTGTTTTTT
16	.	TRBV5-6	TRBJ2-4	many	CASRGSGAQAKNIQYF	TGTGCCAGCAGAGGATCGGGGGCGCAAGCCAAAAACATTCAGTACTTC
15	.	TRBV14	TRBJ2-5	many	CASSQDLGPQETQYF	TGTGCCAGCAGCCAAGATCTTGGACCCCAAGAGACCCAGTACTTC
13	.	TRBV27	TRBJ2-1	many	CASSLSIYNEQFF	TGTGCCAGCAGTTTATCGATCTACAATGAGCAGTTCTTC
15	TRBD1	TRBV5-1	TRBJ1-5	many	CASSLDPDRNQPQHF	TGCGCCAGCAGCTTGGACCCGGACAGGAATCAGCCCCAGCATTTT
15	TRBD1	TRBV11-2	TRBJ1-4	many	CASSLGGQGNEKLFF	TGTGCCAGCAGCTTAGGGGGACAGGGGAATGAAAAACTGTTTTTT
13	.	TRBV12-3/TRBV12-4	TRBJ2-1	many	CASSLFLGNEQFF	TGTGCCAGCAGTTTATTCCTGGGGAATGAGCAGTTCTTC
16	.	TRBV20-1	TRBJ2-6	many	CSAAPGRGSGANVLTF	TGCAGTGCTGCGCCAGGTCGGGGGTCGGGGGCCAACGTCCTGACTTTC
13	.	TRBV28	TRBJ2-2	.	CASRRTLSGELFF	TGTGCCAGCAGGCGGACCCTGTCGGGGGAGCTGTTTTTT
13	.	TRBV5-1	TRBJ1-1	many	CASSLTVDTEAFF	TGCGCCAGCAGCTTGACGGTCGACACTGAAGCTTTCTTT
16	.	TRBV29-1	TRBJ1-1	many	CSVGQGTIGMFGEAFF	TGCAGCGTTGGGCAAGGGACAATAGGGATGTTTGGTGAAGCTTTCTTT
14	TRBD2	TRBV20-1	TRBJ2-7	many	CSAMRLAGGYEQYF	TGCAGTGCTATGAGACTAGCGGGAGGATACGAGCAGTACTTC
15	TRBD2	TRBV6-2/TRBV6-3	TRBJ2-5	few	CASSYLAGAGQTQYF	TGTGCCAGCAGTTACCTCGCGGGAGCGGGGCAGACCCAGTACTTC
18	.	TRBV19	TRBJ2-6	many	CASSIVTNTHSGANVLTF	TGTGCCAGTAGTATTGTTACCAACACCCACTCTGGGGCCAACGTCCTGACTTTC
17	TRBD1	TRBV28	TRBJ2-2	.	CASSPGTGTTNTGELFF	TGTGCCAGCAGCCCCGGGACAGGGACAACGAACACCGGGGAGCTGTTTTTT
13	.	TRBV19	TRBJ1-5	.	CASSISEIQPQHF	TGTGCCAGTAGTATTTCTGAGATTCAGCCCCAGCATTTT
14	TRBD1	TRBV6-5	TRBJ1-3	few	CASSHGTAGNTIYF	TGTGCCAGCAGCCACGGGACAGCTGGAAACACCATATATTTT
16	TRBD1	TRBV5-1	TRBJ1-1	few	CASSSQVTGANTEAFF	TGCGCCAGCAGCTCCCAGGTGACAGGGGCGAACACTGAAGCTTTCTTT
13	.	TRBV6-1	TRBJ2-1	many	CASSEVSNREQFF	TGTGCCAGCAGTGAAGTTAGTAACCGGGAGCAGTTCTTC
13	.	TRBV29-1	TRBJ2-1	many	CSSSGNTRDEQFF	TGCAGCTCGTCAGGGAATACTCGGGATGAGCAGTTCTTC
14	TRBD2	TRBV27	TRBJ2-7	many	CASKTSGRVYEQYF	TGTGCCAGCAAAACTAGCGGGAGGGTCTACGAGCAGTACTTC
14	TRBD1	TRBV6-6	TRBJ1-1	many	CASRLGQGNTEAFF	TGTGCCAGCAGATTGGGACAGGGGAACACTGAAGCTTTCTTT
14	.	TRBV12-3/TRBV12-4	TRBJ2-3	few	CASRAWENTDTQYF	TGTGCCAGCAGGGCCTGGGAAAACACAGATACGCAGTATTTT
16	TRBD2	TRBV12-5	TRBJ2-5	few	CASGWRSGRPEETQYF	TGTGCTAGTGGTTGGAGGAGCGGGAGGCCGGAAGAGACCCAGTACTTC
13	.	TRBV7-6	TRBJ1-3	.	CASSSGTRNTIYF	TGTGCCAGCAGCTCGGGGACGAGAAACACCATATATTTT
14	.	TRBV9	TRBJ1-1	.	CASSPRRGDTEAFF	TGTGCCAGCAGCCCCCGACGAGGAGACACTGAAGCTTTCTTT
12	.	TRBV29-1	TRBJ2-7	many	CSVDDGTYEQYF	TGCAGCGTAGACGACGGTACCTACGAGCAGTACTTC
14	TRBD1	TRBV9	TRBJ1-5	many	CASSLHRGGQPQHF	TGTGCCAGCAGCCTCCACAGGGGAGGTCAGCCCCAGCATTTT
15	TRBD2	TRBV6-6	TRBJ2-3	.	CASTQSAGETDTQYF	TGTGCCAGCACCCAGTCGGCGGGAGAAACAGATACGCAGTATTTT
15	TRBD2	TRBV20-1	TRBJ2-1	many	CSARGTLAGVGEQFF	TGCAGTGCTAGAGGAACACTAGCGGGAGTGGGTGAGCAGTTCTTC
13	.	TRBV7-3	TRBJ2-1	.	CASSLGGSNEQFF	TGTGCCAGCAGCTTAGGAGGGAGCAATGAGCAGTTCTTC
14	.	TRBV7-2	TRBJ1-5	many	CASSLEAGRQPQHF	TGTGCCAGCAGCTTAGAAGCAGGGCGCCAGCCCCAGCATTTT
17	.	TRBV28	TRBJ2-5	many	CASSLPLPSGVQETQYF	TGTGCCAGCAGTTTGCCCCTCCCCAGTGGAGTCCAAGAGACCCAGTACTTC
16	TRBD2	TRBV6-2/TRBV6-3	TRBJ2-1	many	CASSYSRLAGLFEQFF	TGTGCCAGCAGTTACTCCCGTCTAGCGGGCCTTTTTGAGCAGTTCTTC
16	.	TRBV7-8	TRBJ1-5	many	CASSPTIQRSNQPQHF	TGTGCCAGCAGCCCAACGATCCAGCGTAGCAATCAGCCCCAGCATTTT
16	.	TRBV7-2	TRBJ2-3	many	CASSFTGGGTTDTQYF	TGTGCCAGCAGCTTCACAGGCGGTGGGACCACAGATACGCAGTATTTT
16	TRBD1	TRBV29-1	TRBJ2-1	many	CSVEVRDRVSYNEQFF	TGCAGCGTTGAAGTAAGGGACAGGGTTTCCTACAATGAGCAGTTCTTC
14	.	TRBV14	TRBJ2-7	many	CATSFGGSSYEQYF	TGTGCCACCTCTTTCGGGGGAAGCTCCTACGAGCAGTACTTC
15	.	TRBV5-1	TRBJ1-1	many	CASSSASTGNTEAFF	TGCGCCAGCAGCTCGGCCTCTACAGGGAACACTGAAGCTTTCTTT
12	.	TRBV12-3/TRBV12-4	TRBJ2-5	.	CASSPHSETQHF	TGTGCCAGCAGCCCTCATTCAGAGACCCAGCACTTC
16	.	TRBV7-9	TRBJ2-2	many	CANLPKGDRFTGELFF	TGTGCCAACCTACCCAAGGGGGACCGATTCACCGGGGAGCTGTTTTTT
13	TRBD2	TRBV6-5	TRBJ2-5	.	CASSSPGGETQYF	TGTGCCAGCAGTTCACCGGGAGGAGAGACCCAGTACTTC
13	.	TRBV20-1	TRBJ1-1	many	CSADGLVGAEAFF	TGCAGTGCTGACGGGCTTGTAGGCGCTGAAGCTTTCTTT